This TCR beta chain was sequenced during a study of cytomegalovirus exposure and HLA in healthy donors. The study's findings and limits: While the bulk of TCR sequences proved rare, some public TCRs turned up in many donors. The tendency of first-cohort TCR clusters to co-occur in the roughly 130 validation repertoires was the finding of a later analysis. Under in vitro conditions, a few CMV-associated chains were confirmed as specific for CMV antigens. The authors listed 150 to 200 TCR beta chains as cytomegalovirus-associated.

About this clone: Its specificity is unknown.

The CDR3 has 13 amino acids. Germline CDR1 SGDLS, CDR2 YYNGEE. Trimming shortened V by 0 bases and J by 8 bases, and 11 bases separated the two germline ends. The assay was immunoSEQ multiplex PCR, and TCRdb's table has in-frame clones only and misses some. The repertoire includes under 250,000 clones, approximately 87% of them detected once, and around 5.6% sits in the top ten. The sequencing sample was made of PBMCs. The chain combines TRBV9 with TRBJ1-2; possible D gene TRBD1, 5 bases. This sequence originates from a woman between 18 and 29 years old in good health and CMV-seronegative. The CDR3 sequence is CASSVVAGYGYTF. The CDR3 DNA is TGTGCCAGCAGCGTAGTGGCAGGGTACGGCTACACCTTC. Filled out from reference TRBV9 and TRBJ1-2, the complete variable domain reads DSGVTQTPKHLITATGQRVTLRCSPRSGDLSVYWYQQSLDQGLQFLIQYYNGEERAKGNILERFSAQQFPDLHSELNLSSLELGDSALYFCASSVVAGYGYTFGSGTRLTVV.